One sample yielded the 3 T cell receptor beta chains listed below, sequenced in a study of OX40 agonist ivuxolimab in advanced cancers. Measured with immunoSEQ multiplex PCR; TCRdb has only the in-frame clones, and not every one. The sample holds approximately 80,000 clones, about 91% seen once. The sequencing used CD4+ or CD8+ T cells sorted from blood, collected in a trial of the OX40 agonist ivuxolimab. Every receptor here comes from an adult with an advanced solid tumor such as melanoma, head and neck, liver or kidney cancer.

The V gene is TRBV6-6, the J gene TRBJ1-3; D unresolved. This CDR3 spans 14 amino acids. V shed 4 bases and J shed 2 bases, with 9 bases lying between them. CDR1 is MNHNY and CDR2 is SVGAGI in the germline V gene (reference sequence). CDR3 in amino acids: CASSSGRTGNTIYF. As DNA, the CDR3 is TGTGCCAGCAGTTCCGGCCGTACTGGAAACACCATATATTTT.

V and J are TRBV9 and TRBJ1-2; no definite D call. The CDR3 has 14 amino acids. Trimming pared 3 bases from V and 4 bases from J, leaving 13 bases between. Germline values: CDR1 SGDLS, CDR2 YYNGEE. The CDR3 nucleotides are TGTGCCAGCAGCGCCTGGGCGGACGGCTATGGCTACACCTTC. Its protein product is CASSAWADGYGYTF.

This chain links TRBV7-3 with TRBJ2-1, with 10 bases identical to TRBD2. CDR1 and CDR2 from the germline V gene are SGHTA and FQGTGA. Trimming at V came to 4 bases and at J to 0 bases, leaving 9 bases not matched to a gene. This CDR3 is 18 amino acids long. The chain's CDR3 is CASSSAPSGSLSYNEQFF. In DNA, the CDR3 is TGTGCCAGCAGCTCCGCCCCTAGCGGGAGCCTCTCCTACAATGAGCAGTTCTTC.